The T cell receptor (beta chain) described here comes from a study of blood T cells in healthy people across ages. Using a J-beta primer mix together with a sample-barcoded 5' primer, a second PCR was run for roughly 6 to 12 cycles. TCRdb re-derived calls from the 5' RACE reads in MiXCR, one entry per CDR3 protein. The sample shows under 850,000 distinct CDR3 sequences, 36% of them seen only once. V lost 4 bases to trimming and J lost 7 bases, with 13 bases between them. This CDR3 spans 13 amino acids. The V gene's germline CDR1 is SGHDN and CDR2 FVKESK. The rearrangement uses TRBV14 and TRBJ1-2, with a weak D call TRBD1 (5 bases). The TCR was taken from a man between 18 and 29 years old in good health. The sample comprised blood. The CDR3 loop is CASSLTREGGYTF. The CDR3 region has the DNA TGTGCCAGCAGCCTTACCAGGGAAGGTGGCTACACCTTC.